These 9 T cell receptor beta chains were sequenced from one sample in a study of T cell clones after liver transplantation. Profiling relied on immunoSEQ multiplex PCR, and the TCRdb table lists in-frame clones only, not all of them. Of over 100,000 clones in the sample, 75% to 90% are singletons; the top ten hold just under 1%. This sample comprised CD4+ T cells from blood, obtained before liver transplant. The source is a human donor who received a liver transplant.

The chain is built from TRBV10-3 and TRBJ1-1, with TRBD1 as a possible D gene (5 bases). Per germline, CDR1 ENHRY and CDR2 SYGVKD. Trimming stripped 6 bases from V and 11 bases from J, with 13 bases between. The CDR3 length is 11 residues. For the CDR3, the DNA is TGTGCCATCAGAGCGACAGAGAGGGCTTTCTTT. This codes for CAIRATERAFF.

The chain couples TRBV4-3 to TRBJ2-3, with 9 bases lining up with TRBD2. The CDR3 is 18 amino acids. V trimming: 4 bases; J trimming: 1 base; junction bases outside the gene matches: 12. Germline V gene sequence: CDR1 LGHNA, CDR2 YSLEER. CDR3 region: CASSRLAGSAIGTDTQYF. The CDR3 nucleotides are TGCGCCAGCAGCCGGCTAGCGGGGTCAGCTATTGGCACAGATACGCAGTATTTT.

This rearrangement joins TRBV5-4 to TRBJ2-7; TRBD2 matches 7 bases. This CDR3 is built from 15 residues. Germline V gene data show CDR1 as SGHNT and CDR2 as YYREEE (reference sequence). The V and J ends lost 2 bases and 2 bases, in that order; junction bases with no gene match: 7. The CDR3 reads CASSFDGGGTYEQYF. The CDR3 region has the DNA TGTGCCAGCAGCTTCGATGGGGGGGGAACCTACGAGCAGTACTTC.

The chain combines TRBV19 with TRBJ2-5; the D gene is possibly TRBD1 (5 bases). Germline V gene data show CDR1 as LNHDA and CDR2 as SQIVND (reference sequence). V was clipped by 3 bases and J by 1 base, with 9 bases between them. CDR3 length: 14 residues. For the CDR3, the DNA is TGTGCCAGTAGTATCGGGCAGGGCCAAGAGACCCAGTACTTC. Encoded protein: CASSIGQGQETQYF. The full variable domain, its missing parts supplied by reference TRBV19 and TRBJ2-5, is DGGITQSPKYLFRKEGQNVTLSCEQNLNHDAMYWYRQDPGQGLRLIYYSQIVNDFQKGDIAEGYSVSREKKESFPLTVTSAQKNPTAFYLCASSIGQGQETQYFGPGTRLLVL.

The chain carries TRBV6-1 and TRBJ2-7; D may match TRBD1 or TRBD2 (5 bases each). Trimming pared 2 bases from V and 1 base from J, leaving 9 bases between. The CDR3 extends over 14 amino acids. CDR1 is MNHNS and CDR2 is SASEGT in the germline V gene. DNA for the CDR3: TGTGCCAGCAGTGAAAGATGGGGGTCCTACGAGCAGTACTTC. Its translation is CASSERWGSYEQYF.

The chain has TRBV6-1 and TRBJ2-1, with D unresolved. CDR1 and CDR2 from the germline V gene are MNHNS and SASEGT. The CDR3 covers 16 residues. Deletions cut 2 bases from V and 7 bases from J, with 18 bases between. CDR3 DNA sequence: TGTGCCAGCAGTGAATCGTGGGAAAGGGTGACAAATGAGCAGTTCTTC. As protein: CASSESWERVTNEQFF.

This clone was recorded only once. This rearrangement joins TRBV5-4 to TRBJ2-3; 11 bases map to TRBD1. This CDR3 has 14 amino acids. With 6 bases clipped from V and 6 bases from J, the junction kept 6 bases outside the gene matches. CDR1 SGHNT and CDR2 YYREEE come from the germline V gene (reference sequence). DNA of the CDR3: TGTGCCAGCATCCTGGACAGGGGGCTGGATACGCAGTATTTT. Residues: CASILDRGLDTQYF.

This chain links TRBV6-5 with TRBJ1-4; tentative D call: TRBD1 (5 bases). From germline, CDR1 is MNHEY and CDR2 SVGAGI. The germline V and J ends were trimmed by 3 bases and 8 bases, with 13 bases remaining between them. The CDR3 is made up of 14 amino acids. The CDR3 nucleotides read TGTGCCAGCAGTTATGGCGGGGGAGGGGAAAAACTGTTTTTT. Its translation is CASSYGGGGEKLFF.

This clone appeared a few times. The CDR3 coding sequence is TGTGCCAGCAGCTTGGGCCCATCCTCTTCACCCCTCCACTTT. The encoded protein is CASSLGPSSSPLHF. The chain recombines TRBV7-6 with TRBJ1-6; D gene uncertain. CDR1 and CDR2 (germline): SGHVS, FNYEAQ. This CDR3 is built from 14 residues. The germline V and J ends were trimmed by 3 bases and 9 bases, with 12 bases remaining between them.